The 7 T cell receptor beta chains below were found in one sample sequenced in a study of cytomegalovirus exposure and HLA in healthy donors (dated by TCRdb to 2016 to 2017). The protocol used for the library was the immunoSEQ multiplex PCR assay. For the multiplex PCR, a mixture combining 60 forward primers for TCR Vbeta segments and 13 reverse primers for TCR Jbeta segments was used. TCRdb took this table from immuneACCESS and kept in-frame rearrangements with V and J called. Such tables lack part of the clones; where checked against another copy, unresolved V genes explain under half of the gap, and the rest is unexplained. The sample records 220,000 or so clones, around 83% of which are singletons. 2.5% to 3.5% of the sample goes to the ten largest clones. The sample was PBMCs. Receptors were obtained from a woman in her thirties or forties in good health and CMV-seronegative.

The V call is TRBV5-1, the J call TRBJ2-7, with 8 bases identical to TRBD2. The V and J ends lost 0 bases and 2 bases, in that order; junction bases with no gene match: 10. Germline-derived CDR1 and CDR2 are SGHRS and YFSETQ. The CDR3 is 17 residues long. The CDR3 reads CASSLGSGGPVAYEQYF. The CDR3, as DNA: TGCGCCAGCAGCTTGGGTTCGGGAGGGCCGGTAGCCTACGAGCAGTACTTC.

This rearrangement joins TRBV30 to TRBJ1-5, with a possible D match to TRBD1 (6 bases). V lost 4 bases and J lost 6, with 10 bases in between. Germline V gene data show CDR1 as GTSNPN and CDR2 as SVGIG (reference sequence). The CDR3 runs to 12 residues. The CDR3 protein is CAWNRAGQPQHF. CDR3 coding DNA: TGTGCCTGGAACAGGGCGGGTCAGCCCCAGCATTTT.

The rearrangement joins TRBV5-4 to TRBJ2-7; no clear D gene. V was shortened by 4 bases and J by 2 bases, with 22 bases between the two germline ends. Germline V gene lookup returns CDR1 SGHNT and CDR2 YYREEE (reference sequence). This CDR3 has 17 residues. The CDR3 coding sequence is TGTGCCAGCAGCAGACGACAAGGAACAGAATACCCCTACGAGCAGTACTTC. The encoded protein is CASSRRQGTEYPYEQYF. The full variable domain, its missing parts supplied by reference TRBV5-4 and TRBJ2-7, is ETGVTQSPTHLIKTRGQQVTLRCSSQSGHNTVSWYQQALGQGPQFIFQYYREEENGRGNFPPRFSGLQFPNYSSELNVNALELDDSALYLCASSRRQGTEYPYEQYFGPGTRLTVT.

V and J are TRBV29-1 and TRBJ1-5, with 10 bases fitting TRBD1. The CDR3 sequence is 14 residues long. From germline, CDR1 is SQVTM and CDR2 ANQGSEA. V trimming: 4 bases; J trimming: 6 bases; junction bases outside the gene matches: 6. CDR3 residues: CSVATGGGSQPQHF. The CDR3 bases are TGCAGCGTTGCGACAGGGGGCGGAAGTCAGCCCCAGCATTTT.

The chain employs TRBV9 and TRBJ2-5; D not certain. The CDR3 length is 13 residues. CDR1 and CDR2 (germline): SGDLS, YYNGEE. The germline V and J ends were trimmed by 0 bases and 5 bases, with 8 bases remaining between them. In DNA, the CDR3 is TGTGCCAGCAGCGTAGATGGGCCGGAGACCCAGTACTTC. Protein product: CASSVDGPETQYF.

There are a few counts of this clone. The chain has TRBV28 and TRBJ2-1, with 7 bases matching TRBD1. Germline CDR1 is MDHEN and CDR2 is SYDVKM. V shed 9 bases, J shed 4 bases, and the junction held 12 bases outside the gene matches. The CDR3 has 15 amino acids. The CDR3 DNA reads as TGTGCCAGTGCCACTCCGGGACAGACATACAATGAGCAGTTCTTC. Amino acids: CASATPGQTYNEQFF.

This clone was observed a single time. This chain uses TRBV11-2 with TRBJ1-2; no reliable D call. The germline V gene encodes CDR1 SGHAT and CDR2 FQNNGV. The CDR3 is made up of 14 amino acids. Between the trimmed V and J ends, which lost 0 bases and 5 bases, there was a span of 10 bases. The CDR3 nucleotides are TGTGCCAGCAGCTTAGATGGTTTCGGGTATGGCTACACCTTC. It codes for CASSLDGFGYGYTF.